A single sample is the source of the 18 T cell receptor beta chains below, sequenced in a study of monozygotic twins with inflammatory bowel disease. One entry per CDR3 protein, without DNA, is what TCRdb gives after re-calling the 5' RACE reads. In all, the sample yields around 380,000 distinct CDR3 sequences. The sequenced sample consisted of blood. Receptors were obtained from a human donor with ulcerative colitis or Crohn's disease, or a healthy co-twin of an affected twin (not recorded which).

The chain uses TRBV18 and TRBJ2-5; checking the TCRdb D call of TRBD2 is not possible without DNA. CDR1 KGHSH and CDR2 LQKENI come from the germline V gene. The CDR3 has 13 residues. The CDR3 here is CASLRRGEETQYF.

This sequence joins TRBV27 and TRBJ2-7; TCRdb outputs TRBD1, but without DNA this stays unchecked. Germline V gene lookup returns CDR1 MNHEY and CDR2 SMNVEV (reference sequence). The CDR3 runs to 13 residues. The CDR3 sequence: CASSLYWGWEQYF.

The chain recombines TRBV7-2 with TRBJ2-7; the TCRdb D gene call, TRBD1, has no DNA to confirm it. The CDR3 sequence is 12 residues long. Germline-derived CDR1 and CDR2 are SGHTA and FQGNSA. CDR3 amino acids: CASSGYRGEQYF.

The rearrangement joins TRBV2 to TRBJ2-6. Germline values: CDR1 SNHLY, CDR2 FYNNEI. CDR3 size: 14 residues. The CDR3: CASSEISGANVLTF. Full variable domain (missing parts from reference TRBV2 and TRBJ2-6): EPEVTQTPSHQVTQMGQEVILRCVPISNHLYFYWYRQILGQKVEFLVSFYNNEISEKSEIFDDQFSVERPDGSNFTLKIRSTKLEDSAMYFCASSEISGANVLTFGAGSRLTVL.

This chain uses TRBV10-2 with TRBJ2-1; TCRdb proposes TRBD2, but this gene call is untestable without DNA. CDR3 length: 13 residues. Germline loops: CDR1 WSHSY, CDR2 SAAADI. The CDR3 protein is CASSESGRNEQFF.

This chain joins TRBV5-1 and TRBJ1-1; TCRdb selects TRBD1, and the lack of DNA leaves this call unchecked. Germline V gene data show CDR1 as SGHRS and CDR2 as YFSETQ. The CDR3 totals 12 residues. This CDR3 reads CASSLEGDGAFF.

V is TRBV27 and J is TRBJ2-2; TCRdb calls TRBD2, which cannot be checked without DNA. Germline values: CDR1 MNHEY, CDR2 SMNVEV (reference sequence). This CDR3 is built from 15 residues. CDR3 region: CASRNLGGGTGELFF.

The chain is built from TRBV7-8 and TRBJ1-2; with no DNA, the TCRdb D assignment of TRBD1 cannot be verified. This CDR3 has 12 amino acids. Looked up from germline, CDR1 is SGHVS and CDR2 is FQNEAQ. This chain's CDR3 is CASRRPPGGYTF.

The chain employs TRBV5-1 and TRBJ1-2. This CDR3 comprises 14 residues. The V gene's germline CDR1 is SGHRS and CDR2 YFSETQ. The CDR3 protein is CASSPEGTFYGYTF.

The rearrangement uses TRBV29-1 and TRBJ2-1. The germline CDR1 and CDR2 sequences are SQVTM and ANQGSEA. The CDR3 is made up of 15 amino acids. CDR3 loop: CSVVGRRNSYNEQFF.

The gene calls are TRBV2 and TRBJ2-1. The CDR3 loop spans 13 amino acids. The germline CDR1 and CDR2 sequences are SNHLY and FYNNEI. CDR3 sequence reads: CASKDSSYNEQFF.

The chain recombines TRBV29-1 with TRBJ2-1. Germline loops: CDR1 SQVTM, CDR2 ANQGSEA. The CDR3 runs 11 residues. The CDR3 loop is CSVEDSNEQFF.

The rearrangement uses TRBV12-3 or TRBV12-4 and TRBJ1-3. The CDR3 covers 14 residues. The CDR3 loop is CASKGAWEGNTIYF.

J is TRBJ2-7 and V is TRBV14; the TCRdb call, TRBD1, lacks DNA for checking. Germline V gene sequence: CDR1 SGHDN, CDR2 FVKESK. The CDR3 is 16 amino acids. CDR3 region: CASSQGAQGVSYEQYF.

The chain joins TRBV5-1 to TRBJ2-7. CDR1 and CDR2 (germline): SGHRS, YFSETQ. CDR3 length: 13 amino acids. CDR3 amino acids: CASSSDRTYEQYF. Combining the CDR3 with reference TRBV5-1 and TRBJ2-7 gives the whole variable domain KAGVTQTPRYLIKTRGQQVTLSCSPISGHRSVSWYQQTPGQGLQFLFEYFSETQRNKGNFPGRFSGRQFSNSRSEMNVSTLELGDSALYLCASSSDRTYEQYFGPGTRLTVT.

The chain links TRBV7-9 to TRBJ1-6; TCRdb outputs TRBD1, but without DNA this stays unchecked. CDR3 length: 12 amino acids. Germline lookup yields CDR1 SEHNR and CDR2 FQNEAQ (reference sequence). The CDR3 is CASSVSGAPLHF.

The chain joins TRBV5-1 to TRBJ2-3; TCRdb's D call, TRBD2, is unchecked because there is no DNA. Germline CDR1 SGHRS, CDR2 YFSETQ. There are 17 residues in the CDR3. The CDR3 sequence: CASSLAVLSGSGDTQYF.

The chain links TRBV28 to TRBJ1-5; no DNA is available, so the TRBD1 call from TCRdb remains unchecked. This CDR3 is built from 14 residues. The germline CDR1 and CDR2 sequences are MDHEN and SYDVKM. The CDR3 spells CASVLGGPGQPQHF.